Below are 19 T cell receptor beta chains sequenced from a single sample in a study of blood T cell repertoires in COVID-19. The protocol was immunoSEQ multiplex PCR, while the TCRdb copy is restricted to in-frame clones and leaves out a portion. Altogether over 45,000 clones are present, around 82% being singletons, with the ten largest covering roughly 7.7%. Specimen: peripheral blood. These receptors all come from an elderly woman with acute or convalescent COVID-19.

The table lists this clone with a count of one. V gene TRBV19 combines with J gene TRBJ1-5; D remains unclear. The V end lost 3 bases, the J end lost 4 bases, and 10 bases lay between the germline ends. Germline V gene lookup returns CDR1 LNHDA and CDR2 SQIVND (reference sequence). The CDR3 has 14 residues. The CDR3 loop reads CASSIGVKNQPQHF. The CDR3 DNA reads TGTGCCAGTAGTATCGGGGTAAAGAATCAGCCCCAGCATTTT.

The chain uses TRBV19 and TRBJ2-1, with 8 bases matching TRBD1. The CDR3 contains 16 residues. V gave up 7 bases and J gave up 3 bases; unmatched junction bases: 11. CDR1 is LNHDA and CDR2 is SQIVND in the germline V gene (reference sequence). The CDR3 sequence: CASTPFGQGYYNEQFF. The CDR3 bases are TGTGCCAGTACCCCATTCGGACAGGGTTACTACAATGAGCAGTTCTTC.

This rearrangement joins TRBV28 to TRBJ1-4, with 7 bases identical to TRBD1. Trimming cost V 5 bases and J 2 bases; bases outside gene matches: 8. The CDR3 length is 16 residues. CDR1 and CDR2 (germline): MDHEN, SYDVKM. This CDR3 reads CASSESRGYTNEKLFF. The CDR3 DNA reads as TGTGCCAGCAGTGAATCCAGGGGGTACACTAATGAAAAACTGTTTTTT.

The rearrangement links TRBV5-1 to TRBJ2-1; maybe TRBD2 (5 bases). Trimming cost V 3 bases and J 0 bases, with 13 bases left between them. The CDR3 runs 16 residues. Germline loops: CDR1 SGHRS, CDR2 YFSETQ. The CDR3 spells CASSYAGGSSYNEQFF. In DNA form, the CDR3 reads TGCGCCAGCAGCTATGCAGGTGGGAGCTCCTACAATGAGCAGTTCTTC. The full variable domain, with the rest looked up from reference TRBV5-1 and TRBJ2-1, is KAGVTQTPRYLIKTRGQQVTLSCSPISGHRSVSWYQQTPGQGLQFLFEYFSETQRNKGNFPGRFSGRQFSNSRSEMNVSTLELGDSALYLCASSYAGGSSYNEQFFGPGTRLTVL.

In its sample, this clone was seen once. The rearrangement uses TRBV2 and TRBJ1-4; D remains ambiguous. This CDR3 has 14 amino acids. Trimming removed 2 bases at V and 2 bases at J, with 6 bases between. Per the germline V gene, CDR1 is SNHLY and CDR2 is FYNNEI. DNA of the CDR3: TGTGCCAGCAGTGAACACTCGACTAATGAAAAACTGTTTTTT. Residues: CASSEHSTNEKLFF.

This clone has just one count. The genes are TRBV9 and TRBJ1-1; 11 nucleotides match TRBD1. CDR3 size: 15 residues. Per the germline V gene, CDR1 is SGDLS and CDR2 is YYNGEE. Germline trimming cut 4 bases from V and 6 bases from J; bases unmatched to any gene: 8. The DNA for the CDR3 is TGTGCCAGCAGCCTCGGACAGGGGGCCCTTTCTGAAGCTTTCTTT. Protein product: CASSLGQGALSEAFF.

V and J are TRBV5-1 and TRBJ2-2, with 12 bases fitting TRBD2. The V segment lost 4 bases and the J segment 4 bases; nucleotides outside the gene matches: 5. The CDR3 is 16 amino acids. Germline assignment: CDR1 SGHRS and CDR2 YFSETQ. CDR3 in amino acids: CASSTGLAGITGELFF. CDR3 nucleotides: TGCGCCAGCAGCACCGGACTAGCGGGGATCACCGGGGAGCTGTTTTTT.

The chain recombines TRBV27 with TRBJ1-1; a weak D match, TRBD1 (6 bases). The CDR3 spans 14 residues. The V gene lost 6 bases and the J gene lost 1 base, with 12 bases spanning the gap. Per germline, CDR1 MNHEY and CDR2 SMNVEV (reference sequence). Here the CDR3 DNA reads TGTGCCAGCAGGGGCCGGGACAAGAACACTGAAGCTTTCTTT. Its protein is CASRGRDKNTEAFF.

CDR3 sequence (DNA): TGTGCCATCCAGAGCGGGGGCCCCCCATACAATGAGCAGTTCTTC. This sequence encodes CAIQSGGPPYNEQFF. The chain combines TRBV10-3 with TRBJ2-1; 8 bases match TRBD2. Germline V gene data show CDR1 as ENHRY and CDR2 as SYGVKD. Trimming at V came to 8 bases and at J to 4 bases, leaving 10 bases not matched to a gene. The CDR3 is made up of 15 amino acids.

This chain joins TRBV27 and TRBJ2-1; perhaps TRBD1 as D (6 bases). V lost 3 bases and J lost 7, with 10 bases in between. This CDR3 has 13 amino acids. Germline lookup yields CDR1 MNHEY and CDR2 SMNVEV (reference sequence). In DNA, the CDR3 is TGTGCCAGCAGTTTTTCTAGGGGGAATGAGCAGTTCTTC. Translating gives CASSFSRGNEQFF.

The chain links TRBV7-2 to TRBJ1-1; 8 bases align to TRBD1. J gave up 4 bases and V 8 bases, and 12 bases lay outside the gene matches. CDR3 size: 15 residues. Germline loops: CDR1 SGHTA, CDR2 FQGNSA. DNA of the CDR3: TGTGCCAGCTCGAGACAGGGGATAGGGGGCACTGAAGCTTTCTTT. It yields the protein CASSRQGIGGTEAFF.

The chain carries TRBV3-1 (or the pseudogene TRBV3-2) and TRBJ2-7; 9 bases are shared with TRBD1. The germline V gene has CDR1 LGHDT and CDR2 YNNKEL (reference sequence). This CDR3 comprises 13 residues. V lost 4 bases and J lost 9; bases outside the gene matches: 7. The CDR3 spells CASSPGTGWAQYF. In DNA, the CDR3 is TGTGCCAGCAGCCCCGGGACAGGGTGGGCGCAGTACTTC.

This rearrangement joins TRBV7-2 to TRBJ2-1; TRBD1 matches 10 bases. This CDR3 region has 16 residues. Germline V gene data show CDR1 as SGHTA and CDR2 as FQGNSA. V shed 0 bases and J 8 bases; nucleotides not matched to a gene: 7. The CDR3 loop is CASSLAGTGAIHEQFF. Here the CDR3 DNA reads TGTGCCAGCAGCTTAGCCGGGACAGGGGCTATCCATGAGCAGTTCTTC.

The CDR3 sequence: CASSEVGGGGRLNYGYTF. CDR3 DNA: TGTGCCAGCAGTGAAGTTGGGGGAGGCGGAAGACTTAACTATGGCTACACCTTC. The chain combines TRBV6-1 with TRBJ1-2; TRBD1 is a possible D gene (5 bases). CDR1 is MNHNS and CDR2 is SASEGT in the germline V gene. Trimming cost V 1 base and J 1 base, with 19 bases left between them. The CDR3 covers 18 residues.

The chain couples TRBV28 to TRBJ1-1, with D uncertain. Per germline, CDR1 MDHEN and CDR2 SYDVKM. The CDR3 loop spans 15 amino acids. V gave up 6 bases and J gave up 0 bases, with 14 bases separating them. CDR3 sequence reads: CASSTAVSLNTEAFF. CDR3 nucleotides: TGTGCCAGCAGCACCGCAGTTTCGTTGAACACTGAAGCTTTCTTT.

V gene TRBV7-3 combines with J gene TRBJ2-7; the D gene is possibly TRBD1 (6 bases). The germline V gene has CDR1 SGHTA and CDR2 FQGTGA. CDR3 size: 13 residues. The V gene lost 2 bases and the J gene lost 4 bases, with 9 bases spanning the gap. The CDR3 DNA is TGTGCCAGCAGCTTAGGGACAAAGTACGAGCAGTACTTC. This gives the protein CASSLGTKYEQYF.

CDR3 in amino acids: CASSFPGQTDTQYF. CDR3 DNA sequence: TGCGCCAGCAGCTTCCCCGGACAGACAGATACGCAGTATTTT. The chain joins TRBV5-1 to TRBJ2-3; D perhaps matches TRBD1 (6 bases). Germline lookup yields CDR1 SGHRS and CDR2 YFSETQ. Trimming removed 2 bases at V and 3 bases at J, with 10 bases between. The CDR3 loop spans 14 amino acids.

V usage is TRBV9 and J usage is TRBJ2-1; tentative D call: TRBD2 (7 bases). CDR3 length: 16 residues. Trimming removed 4 bases from V and 7 bases from J, with 21 bases in between. CDR1 SGDLS and CDR2 YYNGEE come from the germline V gene. CDR3 protein: CASSLSGGAYMNEQFF. The CDR3 coding sequence is TGTGCCAGCAGCCTAAGTGGGGGGGCCTACATGAATGAGCAGTTCTTC.

CDR3 bases: TGTGCCATCCCCTTGAGACTGGACAGGGGCAATGAGCAGTTCTTC. Amino acids: CAIPLRLDRGNEQFF. This chain uses TRBV6-5 with TRBJ2-1; TRBD1 aligns across 9 bases. This CDR3 is built from 15 residues. Germline-derived CDR1 and CDR2 are MNHEY and SVGAGI. J was trimmed by 6 bases and V by 10 bases; bases with no gene match: 13.